These 15 T cell receptor beta chains originate from one sample sequenced in a study of OX40 agonist ivuxolimab in advanced cancers. Profiled with immunoSEQ multiplex PCR; TCRdb holds only in-frame clones, not every one. In the table there are approximately 120,000 clones, about 90% of which are singletons. The starting material was CD4+ or CD8+ T cells sorted from blood, obtained in a trial of the OX40 agonist ivuxolimab. The receptor set was obtained from an adult with an advanced solid tumor such as melanoma, head and neck, liver or kidney cancer.

This clone showed up just once. V is TRBV18 and J is TRBJ1-1; D gene uncertain. Between the trimmed V and J ends, which lost 6 bases and 5 bases, there was a span of 10 bases. This CDR3 contains 12 residues. Per germline, CDR1 KGHSH and CDR2 LQKENI. This CDR3 reads CASSSEWTEAFF. CDR3 nucleotide sequence: TGTGCCAGCTCTTCGGAGTGGACTGAAGCTTTCTTT.

This clone was counted between two and nine times. The J gene is TRBJ1-2, the V gene TRBV6-4, with 7 bases lining up with TRBD1. This CDR3 has 13 amino acids. The V and J ends lost 2 bases and 6 bases, in that order; junction bases with no gene match: 3. CDR1 and CDR2 (germline): MRHNA, SNTAGT. DNA for the CDR3: TGTGCCAGCAGTGACGGGACAGTGGATGGCTACACCTTC. This gives the protein CASSDGTVDGYTF.

The chain recombines TRBV20-1 with TRBJ1-4; possible D gene TRBD1, 5 bases. The length of the CDR3 is 11 residues. Germline lookup yields CDR1 DFQATT and CDR2 SNEGSKA (reference sequence). The CDR3 spells CTPGGNEKLFF. The CDR3 DNA follows: TGCACCCCGGGGGGTAATGAAAAACTGTTTTTT.

This clone was detected only once. The V and J genes are TRBV6-6 and TRBJ2-7, with D possibly TRBD1 on 6 matching bases. Trimming pared 6 bases from V and 6 bases from J, leaving 15 bases between. Germline CDR1 and CDR2: MNHNY and SVGAGI (reference sequence). This CDR3 comprises 13 residues. As DNA, the CDR3 is TGTGCCAGCAGAGGCCCACAGGGCCTCGAGCAGTACTTC. Translation: CASRGPQGLEQYF.

The chain joins TRBV4-3 to TRBJ2-6; 9 nucleotides line up with TRBD2. The germline V gene has CDR1 LGHNA and CDR2 YSLEER. V trimming: 0 bases; J trimming: 2 bases; junction bases outside the gene matches: 8. The CDR3 is 19 residues long. The CDR3 protein is CASSQEVAGAPPGANVLTF. The CDR3 DNA reads as TGCGCCAGCAGCCAAGAAGTAGCGGGAGCGCCTCCTGGGGCCAACGTCCTGACTTTC.

CDR3 sequence: CASSPRTERRAFF. The CDR3 coding sequence is TGTGCCAGTAGTCCAAGAACAGAACGTAGAGCTTTCTTT. The chain combines TRBV19 with TRBJ1-1; D uncertain. Germline CDR1 reads LNHDA; CDR2 reads SQIVND (reference sequence). V lost 5 bases and J 10 bases, leaving 17 bases between the germline ends. The length of the CDR3 is 13 residues.

The chain uses TRBV30 and TRBJ2-5; 9 bases align to TRBD2. J gave up 4 bases and V 2 bases, and 5 bases lay outside the gene matches. CDR1 is GTSNPN, CDR2 SVGIG, per germline (reference sequence). The CDR3 has 14 amino acids. This chain's CDR3 is CAWSFLAGVETQYF. CDR3 sequence (DNA): TGTGCCTGGAGTTTTTTAGCGGGAGTAGAGACCCAGTACTTC.

This chain uses TRBV11-3 with TRBJ2-2; TRBD2 is a possible D gene (5 bases). The V end was cut by 0 bases, the J end by 7 bases, with 12 bases between. The length of the CDR3 is 15 residues. Germline-derived CDR1 and CDR2 are SGHNT and YENEEA. The CDR3 is CASSLEAAGIGELFF. CDR3 nucleotides: TGTGCCAGCAGCTTAGAGGCTGCGGGTATCGGGGAGCTGTTTTTT.

This chain connects TRBV6-6 to TRBJ1-2; D perhaps matches TRBD1 (6 bases). This CDR3 is 16 amino acids long. Trimming removed 6 bases from V and 0 bases from J, with 17 bases in between. Germline lookup yields CDR1 MNHNY and CDR2 SVGAGI (reference sequence). CDR3 in amino acids: CASSHGRGTANYGYTF. In DNA form, the CDR3 reads TGTGCCAGCAGCCACGGAAGGGGGACGGCTAACTATGGCTACACCTTC.

This clone was counted a single time. The chain recombines TRBV7-3 with TRBJ1-2; possible D gene TRBD1, 6 bases. Germline CDR1 reads SGHTA; CDR2 reads FQGTGA. Trimming took 5 bases from V and 1 from J, leaving 11 bases between them. The CDR3 runs 14 residues. Here the CDR3 DNA reads TGTGCCAGCAGCCCAGGACAGCTTAACTATGGCTACACCTTC. It specifies CASSPGQLNYGYTF.

The rearrangement joins TRBV5-6 to TRBJ1-5, with no clear D. Germline V lookup: CDR1 SGHDT, CDR2 YYEEEE. This CDR3 region has 16 residues. Trimming removed 1 base from V and 2 bases from J, with 13 bases in between. CDR3: CASSLYKGSGNQPQHF. CDR3 sequence (DNA): TGTGCCAGCAGCTTGTATAAGGGCTCGGGCAATCAGCCCCAGCATTTT.

The gene calls are TRBV28 and TRBJ2-1; D uncertain. The CDR3 contains 13 residues. From germline, CDR1 is MDHEN and CDR2 SYDVKM. Trimming removed 5 bases at V and 5 bases at J, with 10 bases between. The CDR3 bases are TGTGCCAGCAGTACCCTTAACAACAATGAGCAGTTCTTC. Translated: CASSTLNNNEQFF.

The chain links TRBV27 to TRBJ1-1; 7 bases map to TRBD1. This CDR3 region has 16 residues. Unmatched junction bases numbered 10, after V lost 5 bases and J lost 1 base. Germline CDR1 is MNHEY and CDR2 is SMNVEV (reference sequence). CDR3 region: CASSRRQGTWNTEAFF. CDR3 nucleotide sequence: TGTGCCAGCAGTCGTCGACAGGGTACCTGGAACACTGAAGCTTTCTTT.

The sample holds one count of this clone. The genes are TRBV11-2 and TRBJ1-2, with TRBD1 as a possible D gene (6 bases). The CDR3 loop spans 13 amino acids. Trimming took off 5 bases at V and 4 bases at J, with 11 bases between the two ends. The germline V gene has CDR1 SGHAT and CDR2 FQNNGV. The DNA of the CDR3 is TGTGCCAGCAGCACCACAGGGTTCTATGGCTACACCTTC. This sequence encodes CASSTTGFYGYTF.

The chain has TRBV6-5 and TRBJ1-5; D not resolved. Deletions cut 0 bases from V and 5 bases from J, with 5 bases between. Germline-derived CDR1 and CDR2 are MNHEY and SVGAGI. There are 13 residues in the CDR3. CDR3 coding DNA: TGTGCCAGCAGTTACTCGAAAGATCAGCCCCAGCATTTT. Protein sequence: CASSYSKDQPQHF.